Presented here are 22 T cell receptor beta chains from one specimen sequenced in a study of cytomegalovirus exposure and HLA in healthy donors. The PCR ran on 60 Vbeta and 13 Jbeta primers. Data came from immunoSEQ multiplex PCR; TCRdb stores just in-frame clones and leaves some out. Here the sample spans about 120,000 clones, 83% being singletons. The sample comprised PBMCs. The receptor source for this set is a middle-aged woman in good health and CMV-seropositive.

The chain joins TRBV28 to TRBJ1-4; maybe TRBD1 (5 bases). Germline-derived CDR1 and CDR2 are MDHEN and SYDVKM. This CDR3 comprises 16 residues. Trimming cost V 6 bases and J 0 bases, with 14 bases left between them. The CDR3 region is CASRGDLFATNEKLFF. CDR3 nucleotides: TGTGCCAGCAGGGGGGACTTATTTGCAACTAATGAAAAACTGTTTTTT.

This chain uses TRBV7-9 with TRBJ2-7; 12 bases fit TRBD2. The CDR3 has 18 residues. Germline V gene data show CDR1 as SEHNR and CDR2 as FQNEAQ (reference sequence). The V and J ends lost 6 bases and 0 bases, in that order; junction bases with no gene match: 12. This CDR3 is CASRFHSLAGGPSYEQYF. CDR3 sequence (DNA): TGTGCCAGCAGATTCCACTCCCTAGCGGGAGGGCCCTCCTACGAGCAGTACTTC.

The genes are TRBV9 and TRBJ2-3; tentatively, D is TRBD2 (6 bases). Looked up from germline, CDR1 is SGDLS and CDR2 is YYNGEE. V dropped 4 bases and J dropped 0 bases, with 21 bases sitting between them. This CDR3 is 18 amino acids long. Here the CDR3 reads CASSLSSGTAASTDTQYF. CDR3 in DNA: TGTGCCAGCAGCCTAAGTAGCGGTACAGCGGCTAGCACAGATACGCAGTATTTT.

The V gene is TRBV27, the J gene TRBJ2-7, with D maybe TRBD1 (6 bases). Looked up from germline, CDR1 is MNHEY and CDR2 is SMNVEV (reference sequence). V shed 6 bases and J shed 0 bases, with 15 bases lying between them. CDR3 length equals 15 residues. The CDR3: CASSSHRAGSYEQYF. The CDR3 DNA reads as TGTGCCAGCAGCTCCCACAGGGCCGGCTCCTACGAGCAGTACTTC.

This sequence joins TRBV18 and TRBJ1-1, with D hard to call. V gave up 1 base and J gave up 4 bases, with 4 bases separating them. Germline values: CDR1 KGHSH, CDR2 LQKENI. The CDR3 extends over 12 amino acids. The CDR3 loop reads CASSPLFTEAFF. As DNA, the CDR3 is TGTGCCAGCTCACCACTCTTCACTGAAGCTTTCTTT.

The CDR3 sequence: CAWRTLVGGYEQYF. CDR3 sequence (DNA): TGTGCCTGGAGAACCCTAGTGGGTGGGTACGAGCAGTACTTC. V usage is TRBV30 and J usage is TRBJ2-7; D is unresolved. Trimming cost V 3 bases and J 4 bases, with 16 bases left between them. CDR3 length equals 14 residues. Germline lookup yields CDR1 GTSNPN and CDR2 SVGIG (reference sequence).

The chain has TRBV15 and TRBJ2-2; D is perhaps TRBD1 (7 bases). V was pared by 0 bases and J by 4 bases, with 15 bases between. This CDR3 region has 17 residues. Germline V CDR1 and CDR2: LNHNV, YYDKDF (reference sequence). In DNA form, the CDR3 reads TGTGCCACCAGCAGAGAAGGCAGGGGGGTGTTCACCGGGGAGCTGTTTTTT. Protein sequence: CATSREGRGVFTGELFF.

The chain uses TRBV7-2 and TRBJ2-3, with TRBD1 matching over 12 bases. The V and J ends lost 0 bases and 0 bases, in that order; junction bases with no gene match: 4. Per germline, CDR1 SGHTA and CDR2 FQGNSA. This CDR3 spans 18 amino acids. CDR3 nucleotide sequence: TGTGCCAGCAGCTTAGCCCGCGGGACAGGGGGCAGCACAGATACGCAGTATTTT. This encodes CASSLARGTGGSTDTQYF.

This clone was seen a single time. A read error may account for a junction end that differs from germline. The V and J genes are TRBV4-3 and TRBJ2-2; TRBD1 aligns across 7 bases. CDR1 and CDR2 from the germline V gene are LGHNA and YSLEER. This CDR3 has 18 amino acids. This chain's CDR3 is CASSHATRMGQPHRGAVF. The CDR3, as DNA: TGCGCCAGCAGCCACGCTACCCGGATGGGACAGCCGCACCGGGGAGCTGTTTTT.

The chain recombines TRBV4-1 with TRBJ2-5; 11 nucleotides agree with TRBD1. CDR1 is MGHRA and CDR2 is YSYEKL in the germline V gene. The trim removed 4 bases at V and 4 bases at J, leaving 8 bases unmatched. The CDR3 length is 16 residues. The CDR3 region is CASSRGQGVTAETQYF. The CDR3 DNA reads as TGCGCCAGCAGCCGGGGACAGGGGGTTACCGCAGAGACCCAGTACTTC.

The CDR3 loop reads CASSLEASGRAYNEQFF. CDR3 DNA sequence: TGTGCCAGCAGCTTGGAGGCTAGCGGGAGGGCATACAATGAGCAGTTCTTC. The chain links TRBV5-4 to TRBJ2-1, with 12 bases matching TRBD2. Germline V gene lookup returns CDR1 SGHNT and CDR2 YYREEE (reference sequence). The length of the CDR3 is 17 residues. Unmatched junction bases numbered 5, after V lost 0 bases and J lost 4 bases.

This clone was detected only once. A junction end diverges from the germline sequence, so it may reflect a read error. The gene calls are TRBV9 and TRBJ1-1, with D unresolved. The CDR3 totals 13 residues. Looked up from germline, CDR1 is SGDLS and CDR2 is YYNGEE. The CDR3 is CARSATTDTEAFF. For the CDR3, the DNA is TGTGCCCGCAGCGCGACTACCGACACTGAAGCTTTCTTT.

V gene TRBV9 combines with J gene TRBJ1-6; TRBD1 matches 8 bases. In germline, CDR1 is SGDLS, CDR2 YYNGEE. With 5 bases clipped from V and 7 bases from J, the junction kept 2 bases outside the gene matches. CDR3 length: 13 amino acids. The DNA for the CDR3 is TGTGCCAGCAGGGGACAGGAGAATTCACCCCTCCACTTT. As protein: CASRGQENSPLHF.

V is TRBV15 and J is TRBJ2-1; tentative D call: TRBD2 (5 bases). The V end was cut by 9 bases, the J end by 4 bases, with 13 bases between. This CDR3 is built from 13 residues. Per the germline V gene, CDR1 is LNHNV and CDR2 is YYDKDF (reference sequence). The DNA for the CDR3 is TGTGCCACGGAGGCAGGCGGGTACAATGAGCAGTTCTTC. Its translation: CATEAGGYNEQFF.

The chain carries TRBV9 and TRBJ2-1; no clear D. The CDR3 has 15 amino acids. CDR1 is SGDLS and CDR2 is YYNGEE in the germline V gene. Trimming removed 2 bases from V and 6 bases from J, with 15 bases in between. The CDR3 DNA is TGTGCCAGCAGCGTTGGAAGCGCGCGCGGCAATGAGCAGTTCTTC. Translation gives CASSVGSARGNEQFF.

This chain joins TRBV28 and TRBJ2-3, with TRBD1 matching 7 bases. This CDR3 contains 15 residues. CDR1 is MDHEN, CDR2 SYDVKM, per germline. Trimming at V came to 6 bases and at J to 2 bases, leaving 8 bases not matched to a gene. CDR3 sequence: CASRPQGSVTDTQYF. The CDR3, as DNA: TGTGCCAGCAGACCACAGGGGAGTGTCACAGATACGCAGTATTTT. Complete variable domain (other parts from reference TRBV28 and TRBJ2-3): DVKVTQSSRYLVKRTGEKVFLECVQDMDHENMFWYRQDPGLGLRLIYFSYDVKMKEKGDIPEGYSVSREKKERFSLILESASTNQTSMYLCASRPQGSVTDTQYFGPGTRLTVL.

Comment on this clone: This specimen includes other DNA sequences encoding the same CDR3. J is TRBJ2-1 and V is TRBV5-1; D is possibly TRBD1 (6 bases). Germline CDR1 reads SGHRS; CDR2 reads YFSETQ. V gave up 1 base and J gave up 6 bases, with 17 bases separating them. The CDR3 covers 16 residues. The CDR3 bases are TGCGCCAGCAGCTTGTCCGCCCTAAGGGGGACCAATGAGCAGTTCTTC. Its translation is CASSLSALRGTNEQFF.

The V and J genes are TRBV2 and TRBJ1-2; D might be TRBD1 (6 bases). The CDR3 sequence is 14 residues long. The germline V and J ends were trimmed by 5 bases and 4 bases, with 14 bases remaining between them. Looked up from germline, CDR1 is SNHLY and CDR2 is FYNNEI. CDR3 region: CASSPMTGLYGYTF. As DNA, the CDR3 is TGTGCCAGCAGTCCTATGACAGGCCTCTATGGCTACACCTTC. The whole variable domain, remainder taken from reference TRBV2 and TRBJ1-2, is EPEVTQTPSHQVTQMGQEVILRCVPISNHLYFYWYRQILGQKVEFLVSFYNNEISEKSEIFDDQFSVERPDGSNFTLKIRSTKLEDSAMYFCASSPMTGLYGYTFGSGTRLTVV.

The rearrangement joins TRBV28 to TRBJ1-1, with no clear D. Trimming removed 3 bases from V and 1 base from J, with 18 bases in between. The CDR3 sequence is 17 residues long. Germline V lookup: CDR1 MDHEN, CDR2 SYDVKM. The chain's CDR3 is CASSFGLSAPANTEAFF. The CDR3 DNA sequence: TGTGCCAGCAGTTTCGGGTTATCTGCACCCGCGAACACTGAAGCTTTCTTT.

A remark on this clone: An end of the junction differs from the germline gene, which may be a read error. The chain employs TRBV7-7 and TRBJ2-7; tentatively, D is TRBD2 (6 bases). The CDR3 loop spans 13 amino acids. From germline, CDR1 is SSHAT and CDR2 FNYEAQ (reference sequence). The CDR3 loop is CASSTGGIHEQYF. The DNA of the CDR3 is TGTGCTAGCAGCACCGGAGGGATCCACGAGCAGTACTTC.

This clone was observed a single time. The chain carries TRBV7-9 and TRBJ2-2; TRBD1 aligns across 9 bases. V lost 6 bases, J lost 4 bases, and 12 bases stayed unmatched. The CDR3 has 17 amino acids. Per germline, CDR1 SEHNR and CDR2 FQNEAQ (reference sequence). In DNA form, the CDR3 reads TGTGCCAGCAGACGTCCCGGGACAGGGATCGGCACCGGGGAGCTGTTTTTT. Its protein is CASRRPGTGIGTGELFF.

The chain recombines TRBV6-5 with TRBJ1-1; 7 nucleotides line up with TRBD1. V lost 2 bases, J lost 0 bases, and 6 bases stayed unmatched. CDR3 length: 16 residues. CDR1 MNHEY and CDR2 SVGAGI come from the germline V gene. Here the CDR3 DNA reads TGTGCCAGCAGTTACGGGGACAGACCTTTGAACACTGAAGCTTTCTTT. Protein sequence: CASSYGDRPLNTEAFF.